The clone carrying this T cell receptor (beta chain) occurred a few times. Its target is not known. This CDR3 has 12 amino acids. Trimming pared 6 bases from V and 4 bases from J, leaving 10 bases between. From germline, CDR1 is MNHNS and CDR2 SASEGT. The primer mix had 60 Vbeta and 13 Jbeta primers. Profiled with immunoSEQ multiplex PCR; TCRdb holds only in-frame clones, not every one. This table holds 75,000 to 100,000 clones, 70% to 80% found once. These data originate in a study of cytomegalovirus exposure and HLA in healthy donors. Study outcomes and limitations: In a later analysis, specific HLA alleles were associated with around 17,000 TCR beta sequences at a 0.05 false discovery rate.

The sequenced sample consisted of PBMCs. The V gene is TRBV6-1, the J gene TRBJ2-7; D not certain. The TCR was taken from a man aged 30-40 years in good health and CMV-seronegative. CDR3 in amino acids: CASSLTDYEQYV. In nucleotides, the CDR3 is TGTGCCAGCAGCCTAACAGATTACGAGCAGTACGTC.